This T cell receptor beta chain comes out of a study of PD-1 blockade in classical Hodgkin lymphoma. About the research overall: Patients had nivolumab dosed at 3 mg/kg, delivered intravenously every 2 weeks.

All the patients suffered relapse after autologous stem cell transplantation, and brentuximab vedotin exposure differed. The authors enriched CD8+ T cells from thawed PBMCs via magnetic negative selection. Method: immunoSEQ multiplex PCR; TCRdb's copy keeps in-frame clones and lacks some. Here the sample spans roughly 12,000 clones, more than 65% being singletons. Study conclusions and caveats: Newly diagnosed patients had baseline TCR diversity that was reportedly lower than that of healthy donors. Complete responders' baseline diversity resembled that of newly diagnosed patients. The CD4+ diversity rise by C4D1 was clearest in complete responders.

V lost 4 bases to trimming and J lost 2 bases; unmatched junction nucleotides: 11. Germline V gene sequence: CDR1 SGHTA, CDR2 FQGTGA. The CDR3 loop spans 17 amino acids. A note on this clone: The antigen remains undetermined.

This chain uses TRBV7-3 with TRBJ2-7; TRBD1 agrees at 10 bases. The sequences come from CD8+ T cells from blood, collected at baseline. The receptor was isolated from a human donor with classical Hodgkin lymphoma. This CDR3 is CASSSVLTGGKTYEQYF. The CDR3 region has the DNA TGTGCCAGCAGCTCAGTCCTGACAGGGGGCAAGACCTACGAGCAGTACTTC.